This TCR beta chain was sequenced for a study of cytomegalovirus exposure and HLA in healthy donors. Study background: In terms of ancestry, the Caucasian-associated cluster contained roughly 80% of the approximately 380 genotyped donors.

Findings and caveats of the study: Within an earlier analysis, most TCR beta V segments proved productive either about 90% or about 30% of the time. Most TCR sequences showed up rarely, but some public TCRs showed up in many donors.

PCR amplification relied on 60 Vbeta primers (plus 13 Jbeta primers). TCRdb keeps only in-frame clones here, not all; method: immunoSEQ multiplex PCR. In the table there are tens of thousands of clones, more than 80% of which are singletons. Regarding this clone: The antigen is not known.

Sequencing was performed on PBMCs. The TCR sequence derives from a human donor in good health.

CDR3 DNA sequence: TGTGCCAGCAGCCTGGTTAGTAGAGGCACTGAAGCTTTCTTT. It translates to CASSLVSRGTEAFF. This chain links TRBV5-4 with TRBJ1-1; D ambiguous. There are 14 residues in the CDR3. V shed 4 bases and J shed 4 bases, with 14 bases lying between them. The germline CDR1 and CDR2 sequences are SGHNT and YYREEE (reference sequence).